Listed here are 18 T cell receptor beta chains from one sample, sequenced in a study of T cells in Graves' hyperthyroidism and ophthalmopathy (dated by TCRdb to between 2018 and 2021). The protocol used for the library was multiplex PCR. Reads for this sample came from an Illumina HiSeq 2000. The TCR beta CDR3 regions were amplified from the RNA transcripts. A first-round RT-PCR of the TCR CDR3 used the HTBI primer set with the Qiagen OneStep RT-PCR kit. TCRdb's own reprocessing of the public reads used fastp at Q25 and MiXCR and kept productive beta chains. Rows with one shared CDR3 protein collapse into an entry with the most common genes and DNA. Here the sample has 450,000 to 600,000 distinct CDR3 sequences; around 15% occur a single time. The ten top clones hold over 11% of the sample. The sequenced material came from blood. The receptors come from a woman aged 40 to 55 with Graves' hyperthyroidism.

The chain recombines TRBV5-8 with TRBJ1-2, with no clear D. V was trimmed by 1 base and J by 1 base, leaving 11 bases between them. CDR3 length: 15 residues. Germline CDR1 is SGHTS and CDR2 is YDEGEE. The CDR3 sequence: CASSLRSEVNYGYTF. The CDR3 DNA is TGTGCCAGCAGCTTGCGTTCAGAAGTTAACTATGGCTACACCTTC.

The chain uses TRBV7-3 and TRBJ2-1, with TRBD2 identical over 11 bases. V gave up 1 base and J gave up 9 bases; unmatched junction bases: 11. This CDR3 region has 17 residues. Per germline, CDR1 SGHTA and CDR2 FQGTGA. The CDR3 nucleotides read TGTGCCAGCAGCTTAAGGGCGCTAGCGGGAGGTCTGGGTGAGCAGTTCTTC. Protein: CASSLRALAGGLGEQFF.

This clonotype appeared a single time. It may be a read error: a sequence one base away is much more abundant. The chain combines TRBV6-1 with TRBJ2-3, with D uncertain. Germline V gene data show CDR1 as MNHNS and CDR2 as SASEGT. The CDR3 sequence is 13 residues long. Between the trimmed V and J ends, which lost 11 bases and 3 bases, there was a span of 15 bases. The CDR3: CAGTLPVTDTQYF. The CDR3 DNA follows: TGTGCCGGCACCCTCCCGGTAACAGATACGCAGTATTTT.

This clonotype was seen ten or more times. The J gene is TRBJ2-7, the V gene TRBV20-1, with a possible D match to TRBD2 (6 bases). V lost 1 base and J lost 3, with 13 bases in between. The CDR3 covers 14 residues. CDR1 and CDR2 from the germline V gene are DFQATT and SNEGSKA (reference sequence). The CDR3 nucleotides read TGCAGTGCTAGAGTTACGGGAGTAGGCTACGAGCAGTACTTC. Translated, it gives CSARVTGVGYEQYF.

This rearrangement joins TRBV19 to TRBJ2-1; 13 positions agree with TRBD2. Germline V gene lookup returns CDR1 LNHDA and CDR2 SQIVND (reference sequence). The V gene end was trimmed by 5 bases and the J gene end by 7 bases; junction bases not matched to a gene: 11. CDR3 size: 17 residues. CDR3 nucleotides: TGTGCCAGTAGTCAAGGACTAGCGGGAGTGTTTGGGAATGAGCAGTTCTTC. The encoded protein is CASSQGLAGVFGNEQFF.

This clonotype came up a few times. The chain employs TRBV2 and TRBJ2-5; D not resolved. Trimming cost V 7 bases and J 5 bases, with 11 bases left between them. Germline loops: CDR1 SNHLY, CDR2 FYNNEI. The CDR3 contains 12 residues. CDR3 sequence (DNA): TGTGCCAGCAACCCAGGTTTTGAGACCCAGTACTTC. Translation: CASNPGFETQYF. The whole variable domain, remainder taken from reference TRBV2 and TRBJ2-5, is EPEVTQTPSHQVTQMGQEVILRCVPISNHLYFYWYRQILGQKVEFLVSFYNNEISEKSEIFDDQFSVERPDGSNFTLKIRSTKLEDSAMYFCASNPGFETQYFGPGTRLLVL.

The V gene is TRBV9, the J gene TRBJ2-7, with D possibly called TRBD1 or TRBD2 (5 bases each). CDR3 length equals 16 residues. V was clipped by 0 bases and J by 6 bases, with 19 bases between them. Germline lookup yields CDR1 SGDLS and CDR2 YYNGEE. The CDR3 DNA sequence: TGTGCCAGCAGCGTAGGTCCAGCAGGGATCGGGGTCGAGCAGTACTTC. Amino acid sequence: CASSVGPAGIGVEQYF.

This clonotype was detected ten times or more. The chain employs TRBV29-1 and TRBJ2-1; D is possibly TRBD2 (6 bases). The V end was cut by 3 bases, the J end by 4 bases, with 13 bases between. Germline CDR1 SQVTM, CDR2 ANQGSEA. This CDR3 is built from 14 residues. The CDR3 DNA is TGCAGCGTTGAGGGGGGTGGGGGGTACAATGAGCAGTTCTTC. Translating gives CSVEGGGGYNEQFF.

In this sample, this clonotype turned up many times. The chain is built from TRBV12-3 or TRBV12-4 and TRBJ1-6; the match to TRBD1 covers 10 bases. This CDR3 contains 15 residues. With V trimmed by 5 bases and J by 10 bases, 8 bases remained unmatched. CDR3 protein: CASSRDRGLGSPLHF. The CDR3 DNA sequence: TGTGCCAGCAGTCGAGACAGGGGGCTAGGATCACCCCTCCACTTT.

In its sample, this clonotype was seen many times. The rearrangement links TRBV28 to TRBJ2-7; a possible D gene is TRBD2 (5 bases). The CDR3 runs 12 residues. Trimming left V 3 bases short and J 6 bases short, with 9 bases between. Germline lookup yields CDR1 MDHEN and CDR2 SYDVKM. The CDR3, as DNA: TGTGCCAGCAGTTTTGGGAGACGCGAGCAGTACTTC. Amino acid sequence: CASSFGRREQYF.

This clonotype was seen a handful of times. This chain joins TRBV6-2 or TRBV6-3 and TRBJ2-7; D is perhaps TRBD1 or TRBD2 (5 bases each). The V gene lost 6 bases and the J gene lost 6 bases, with 15 bases spanning the gap. The CDR3 is 13 amino acids. The germline gives CDR1 MNHEY, CDR2 SVGEGT. The CDR3 reads CASRGVPAPEQYF. CDR3 nucleotides: TGTGCCAGCAGGGGGGTCCCTGCCCCCGAGCAGTACTTC.

The chain couples TRBV20-1 to TRBJ1-5; 7 bases are shared with TRBD1. Unmatched junction bases numbered 5, after V lost 5 bases and J lost 4 bases. From germline, CDR1 is DFQATT and CDR2 SNEGSKA (reference sequence). The CDR3 is made up of 13 amino acids. The CDR3 sequence: CSALTGTNQPQHF. Written as DNA, the CDR3 is TGCAGTGCTCTGACAGGGACGAATCAGCCCCAGCATTTT.

This clonotype was detected a few times. This chain joins TRBV4-1 and TRBJ2-5; 7 bases line up with TRBD2. The J segment lost 3 bases and the V segment lost 0 bases, leaving 10 bases of the junction unmatched. CDR1 is MGHRA, CDR2 YSYEKL, per germline. There are 17 residues in the CDR3. The CDR3 sequence is CASSQDIGGGEEETQYF. The CDR3 coding sequence is TGCGCCAGCAGCCAAGATATCGGGGGAGGGGAAGAAGAGACCCAGTACTTC.

There are many counts of this clonotype. J is TRBJ2-2 and V is TRBV3-1; tentative D call: TRBD2 (6 bases). V was cut by 4 bases and J by 7 bases, with 22 bases left in between. Looked up from germline, CDR1 is LGHDT and CDR2 is YNNKEL (reference sequence). This CDR3 comprises 17 residues. CDR3 coding DNA: TGTGCCAGCAGCCCAGTCGGGGGAAGGGAAGGATTCGGGGAGCTGTTTTTT. Translation: CASSPVGGREGFGELFF.

The table lists this clonotype with many counts. The chain employs TRBV28 and TRBJ1-1, with D hard to call. V lost 3 bases and J lost 1, with 3 bases in between. The CDR3 spans 12 residues. Germline loops: CDR1 MDHEN, CDR2 SYDVKM. CDR3 DNA sequence: TGTGCCAGCAGTTTGTGGAACACTGAAGCTTTCTTT. Protein: CASSLWNTEAFF.

This chain connects TRBV7-9 to TRBJ2-5, with D uncertain. Per germline, CDR1 SEHNR and CDR2 FQNEAQ (reference sequence). CDR3 length equals 16 residues. Deletions cut 0 bases from V and 1 base from J, with 12 bases between. CDR3 protein: CASSLAPNRVQETQYF. In DNA, the CDR3 is TGTGCCAGCAGCTTAGCGCCCAATAGGGTCCAAGAGACCCAGTACTTC.

This clonotype appeared a few times. The chain recombines TRBV29-1 with TRBJ2-1, with a weak D call TRBD1 (6 bases). CDR3 size: 12 residues. Germline V gene lookup returns CDR1 SQVTM and CDR2 ANQGSEA. Trimming stripped 7 bases from V and 5 bases from J, with 12 bases between. In DNA, the CDR3 is TGCAGCGCCCGGGACACAGACAATGAGCAGTTCTTC. Protein: CSARDTDNEQFF.

This clonotype has a count of ten or more. The CDR3 sequence: CASSFQGAFF. Written as DNA, the CDR3 is TGTGCCAGCAGCTTCCAGGGAGCTTTCTTT. The V and J genes are TRBV7-2 and TRBJ1-1; D may be TRBD1 (5 bases). Deletions cut 3 bases from V and 10 bases from J, with 6 bases between. Germline V CDR1 and CDR2: SGHTA, FQGNSA. This CDR3 is 10 amino acids long.